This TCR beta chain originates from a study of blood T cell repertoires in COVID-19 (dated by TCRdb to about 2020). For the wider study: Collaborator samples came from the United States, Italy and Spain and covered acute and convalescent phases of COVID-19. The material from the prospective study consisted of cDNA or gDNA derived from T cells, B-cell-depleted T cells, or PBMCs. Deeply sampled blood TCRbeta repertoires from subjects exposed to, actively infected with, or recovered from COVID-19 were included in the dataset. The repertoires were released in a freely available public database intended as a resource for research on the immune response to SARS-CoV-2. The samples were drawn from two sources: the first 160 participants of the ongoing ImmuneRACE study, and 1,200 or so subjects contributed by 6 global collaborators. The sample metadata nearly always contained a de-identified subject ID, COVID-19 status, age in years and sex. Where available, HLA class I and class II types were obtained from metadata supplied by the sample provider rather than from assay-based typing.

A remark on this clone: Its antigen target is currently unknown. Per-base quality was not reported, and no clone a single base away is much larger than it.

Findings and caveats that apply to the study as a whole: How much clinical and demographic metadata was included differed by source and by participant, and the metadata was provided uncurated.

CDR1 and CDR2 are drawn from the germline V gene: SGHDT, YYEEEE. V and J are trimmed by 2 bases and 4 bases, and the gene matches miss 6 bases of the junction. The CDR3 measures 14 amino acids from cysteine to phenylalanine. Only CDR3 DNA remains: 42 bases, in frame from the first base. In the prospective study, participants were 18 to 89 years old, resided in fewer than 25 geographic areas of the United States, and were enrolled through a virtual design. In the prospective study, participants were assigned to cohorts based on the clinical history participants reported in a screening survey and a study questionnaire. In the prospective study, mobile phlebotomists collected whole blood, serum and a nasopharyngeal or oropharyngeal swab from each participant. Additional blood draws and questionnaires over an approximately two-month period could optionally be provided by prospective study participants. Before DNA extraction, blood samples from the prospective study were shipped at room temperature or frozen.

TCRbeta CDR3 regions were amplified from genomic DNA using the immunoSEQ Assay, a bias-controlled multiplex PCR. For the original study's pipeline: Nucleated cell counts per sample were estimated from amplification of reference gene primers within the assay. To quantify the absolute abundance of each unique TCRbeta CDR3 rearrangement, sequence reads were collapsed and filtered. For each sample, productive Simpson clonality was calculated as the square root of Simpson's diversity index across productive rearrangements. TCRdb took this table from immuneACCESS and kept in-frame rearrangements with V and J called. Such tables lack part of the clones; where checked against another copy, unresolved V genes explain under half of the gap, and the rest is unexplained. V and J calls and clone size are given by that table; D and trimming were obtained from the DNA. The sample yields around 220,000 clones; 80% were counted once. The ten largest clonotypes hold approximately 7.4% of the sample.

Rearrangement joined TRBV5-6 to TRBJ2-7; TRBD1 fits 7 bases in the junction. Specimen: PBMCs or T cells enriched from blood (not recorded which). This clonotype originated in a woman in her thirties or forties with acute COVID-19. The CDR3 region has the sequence CASSFGTVPYEQYF. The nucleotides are TGTGCCAGCAGCTTCGGGACAGTCCCTTACGAGCAGTACTTC.